This TCR beta chain comes out of a study of beta chain features in type 1 diabetes. Turning to the study itself: The examined sorted cells totaled approximately 100 million across samples.

Using CD45RO/CCR7/CD25/CD127/CD95/CD27, CD4+ naive, central memory, regulatory and stem cell-like memory cells were sorted. There are 14 residues in the CDR3. Trimming at V came to 4 bases and at J to 8 bases, leaving 8 bases not matched to a gene. Germline lookup yields CDR1 SGHRS and CDR2 YFSETQ. This clone has just a few counts. Its antigen is still unknown. TCRB transcripts that were expressed got sequenced, as all of the isolated RNA had been reverse transcribed. The table came from immunoSEQ multiplex PCR; TCRdb's copy has only in-frame clones and leaves some out. The data contain hundreds of thousands of clones, around 15% of them seen just once; the ten biggest clones take up roughly 6.7%. Study results and limitations: Patients with type 1 diabetes carried fewer insertions and had more deletions at their VDJ junctions.

The chain recombines TRBV5-1 with TRBJ1-4; 7 bases line up with TRBD1. This clonotype was obtained from a young man in good health. What was sequenced was central memory CD4+ T cells from blood. The CDR3 protein is CASSPTGNTEKLFF. The CDR3 DNA sequence: TGCGCCAGCAGCCCGACAGGGAATACGGAAAAACTGTTTTTT. The complete variable domain, with remaining parts taken from reference TRBV5-1 and TRBJ1-4, reads KAGVTQTPRYLIKTRGQQVTLSCSPISGHRSVSWYQQTPGQGLQFLFEYFSETQRNKGNFPGRFSGRQFSNSRSEMNVSTLELGDSALYLCASSPTGNTEKLFFGSGTQLSVL.